This passage covers 32 T cell receptor beta chains from one sample sequenced in a study of T cells in Graves' hyperthyroidism and ophthalmopathy. RNA transcripts gave rise to amplified TCR beta CDR3 regions. Initially, a first-round RT-PCR of the TCR CDR3 employed the HTBI primer set. MiXCR, applied by TCRdb to the multiplex PCR reads, yields one record per CDR3 protein. This repertoire shows 500,000 to 750,000 distinct CDR3 sequences, 11% to 15% found once; its top ten account for roughly 7%. The specimen sequenced was blood. The origin of the receptors is a woman younger than 30 with Graves' ophthalmopathy.

At least ten counts were recorded for this clonotype. V usage is TRBV27 and J usage is TRBJ2-1; tentative D call: TRBD2 (5 bases). Germline V CDR1 and CDR2: MNHEY, SMNVEV (reference sequence). The CDR3 sequence is 14 residues long. V lost 6 bases and J lost 7, with 16 bases in between. The CDR3 DNA sequence: TGTGCCAGCAGGGTCTTAGGACTCCTAAATGAGCAGTTCTTC. Translation gives CASRVLGLLNEQFF.

This clonotype has at least ten counts. As DNA, the CDR3 is TGTGCCAGCAGTGAAGATGGAAGACTAGCGGGACGGGTCACAGATACGCAGTATTTT. Amino acid sequence: CASSEDGRLAGRVTDTQYF. V and J are TRBV6-1 and TRBJ2-3; 11 positions agree with TRBD2. The V and J ends lost 1 base and 2 bases, in that order; junction bases with no gene match: 11. CDR1 and CDR2 (germline): MNHNS, SASEGT. CDR3 length: 19 amino acids.

In its sample, this clonotype was seen many times. The chain joins TRBV24-1 to TRBJ1-1, with D uncertain. Deletions cut 3 bases from V and 11 bases from J, with 12 bases between. Germline assignment: CDR1 KGHDR and CDR2 SFDVKD. The length of the CDR3 is 12 residues. CDR3 nucleotides: TGTGCCACCAGTGATACAGACAAGGCGGCTTTCTTT. Translated, it gives CATSDTDKAAFF.

The V and J genes are TRBV4-1 and TRBJ2-1; D gene uncertain. The CDR3 contains 14 residues. Germline lookup yields CDR1 MGHRA and CDR2 YSYEKL. V was pared by 8 bases and J by 6 bases, with 17 bases between. The CDR3: CASGPRTLINEQFF. The CDR3 region has the DNA TGCGCCAGCGGCCCACGGACCCTTATCAATGAGCAGTTCTTC.

In its sample, this clonotype was seen many times. The chain carries TRBV7-8 and TRBJ1-2, with 9 bases aligning to TRBD1. Trimming removed 1 base from V and 11 bases from J; junction bases left unmatched: 14. Germline V CDR1 and CDR2: SGHVS, FQNEAQ. The CDR3 spans 16 residues. The CDR3 region has the DNA TGTGCCAGCAGCTTAGGCGACCCCGGGACAGGGTCCCGGTACACCTTC. The encoded protein is CASSLGDPGTGSRYTF.

This clonotype was counted ten times or more. The V and J genes are TRBV7-8 and TRBJ2-1; no firm D call. CDR1 and CDR2 (germline): SGHVS, FQNEAQ. The CDR3 totals 16 residues. V lost 4 bases, J lost 6 bases, and 19 bases lay in between. DNA for the CDR3: TGTGCCAGCAGCTCCTTGGTGAGAGAAGGGCGCAATGAGCAGTTCTTC. Translating gives CASSSLVREGRNEQFF.

In this sample, this clonotype turned up many times. This chain uses TRBV6-1 with TRBJ2-7, with TRBD2 matching 8 bases. Germline V gene data show CDR1 as MNHNS and CDR2 as SASEGT. The CDR3 totals 18 residues. With 2 bases clipped from V and 0 bases from J, the junction kept 12 bases outside the gene matches. DNA of the CDR3: TGTGCCAGCAGTGAACGCTTAAAACGACTAGCGCACTCCTACGAGCAGTACTTC. Translation: CASSERLKRLAHSYEQYF.

For the CDR3, the DNA is TGTGCCAGCAGTCCGACAGGGGGCGCCCATCCGAACACTGAAGCTTTCTTT. This encodes CASSPTGGAHPNTEAFF. This chain links TRBV28 with TRBJ1-1, with TRBD1 identical over 10 bases. Per germline, CDR1 MDHEN and CDR2 SYDVKM. V dropped 5 bases and J dropped 1; count of bases not matched to a gene: 10. The length of the CDR3 is 17 residues. Together with reference TRBV28 and TRBJ1-1, the CDR3 gives the full variable domain: DVKVTQSSRYLVKRTGEKVFLECVQDMDHENMFWYRQDPGLGLRLIYFSYDVKMKEKGDIPEGYSVSREKKERFSLILESASTNQTSMYLCASSPTGGAHPNTEAFFGQGTRLTVV.

The rearrangement links TRBV27 to TRBJ2-1; D gene ambiguous. The CDR3 covers 16 residues. The V and J ends lost 2 bases and 0 bases respectively, with 11 bases between them. Germline-derived CDR1 and CDR2 are MNHEY and SMNVEV (reference sequence). The CDR3 region is CASSLSLLSSYNEQFF. The CDR3 coding sequence is TGTGCCAGCAGTTTAAGCCTTCTGAGCTCCTACAATGAGCAGTTCTTC.

This clonotype has at least ten counts. The chain combines TRBV30 with TRBJ2-5; D may be TRBD1 (6 bases). V was clipped by 0 bases and J by 3 bases, with 11 bases between them. Germline CDR1 is GTSNPN and CDR2 is SVGIG (reference sequence). CDR3 length: 14 amino acids. CDR3 sequence: CAWSVSPGEETQYF. The CDR3 region has the DNA TGTGCCTGGAGTGTCTCTCCAGGGGAAGAGACCCAGTACTTC. The full variable domain, with the rest looked up from reference TRBV30 and TRBJ2-5, is SQTIHQWPATLVQPVGSPLSLECTVEGTSNPNLYWYRQAAGRGLQLLFYSVGIGQISSEVPQNLSASRPQDRQFILSSKKLLLSDSGFYLCAWSVSPGEETQYFGPGTRLLVL.

This clonotype was counted ten times or more. This chain joins TRBV5-1 and TRBJ1-2; no firm D call. CDR3 size: 11 residues. V lost 5 bases, J lost 3 bases, and 5 bases lay in between. Germline values: CDR1 SGHRS, CDR2 YFSETQ. The CDR3 reads CASSGDYGYTF. CDR3 DNA: TGCGCCAGCAGTGGTGACTATGGCTACACCTTC.

This chain joins TRBV7-9 and TRBJ2-3; 7 bases line up with TRBD1. Unmatched junction bases numbered 8, after V lost 6 bases and J lost 2 bases. The length of the CDR3 is 15 residues. Germline values: CDR1 SEHNR, CDR2 FQNEAQ (reference sequence). CDR3 loop: CASSRGRVVTDTQYF. In DNA form, the CDR3 reads TGTGCCAGCAGTAGGGGGCGCGTTGTCACAGATACGCAGTATTTT. The full variable domain, completed using reference TRBV7-9 and TRBJ2-3, is DTGVSQNPRHKITKRGQNVTFRCDPISEHNRLYWYRQTLGQGPEFLTYFQNEAQLEKSRLLSDRFSAERPKGSFSTLEIQRTEQGDSAMYLCASSRGRVVTDTQYFGPGTRLTVL.

This clonotype was counted a few times. The chain links TRBV7-9 to TRBJ1-5; no firm D call. CDR1 and CDR2 from the germline V gene are SEHNR and FQNEAQ (reference sequence). The CDR3 runs to 12 residues. Trimming pared 4 bases from V and 7 bases from J, leaving 8 bases between. The CDR3, as DNA: TGTGCCAGCAGCTCCCCCTTCCAGCCCCAGCATTTT. Its protein is CASSSPFQPQHF. The entire variable domain, with the rest obtained from reference TRBV7-9 and TRBJ1-5, is as follows: DTGVSQNPRHKITKRGQNVTFRCDPISEHNRLYWYRQTLGQGPEFLTYFQNEAQLEKSRLLSDRFSAERPKGSFSTLEIQRTEQGDSAMYLCASSSPFQPQHFGDGTRLSIL.

To note about this clonotype: This could be a read error, since a much larger clone is one nucleotide away. V gene TRBV30 combines with J gene TRBJ2-2; perhaps TRBD2 as D (5 bases). This CDR3 is 11 amino acids long. Per germline, CDR1 GTSNPN and CDR2 SVGIG (reference sequence). The chain's CDR3 is CAWIGTGELSF. The CDR3 nucleotides read TGTGCCTGGATCGGTACCGGGGAGCTGTCTTTT.

This clonotype showed up many times. The chain is built from TRBV4-1 and TRBJ1-4; weak D call: TRBD1 (5 bases). This CDR3 spans 16 amino acids. CDR1 and CDR2 from the germline V gene are MGHRA and YSYEKL. Trimming removed 1 base from V and 8 bases from J, with 17 bases in between. In nucleotides, the CDR3 is TGCGCCAGCAGCCAAGGGCAGGGTGGACGTACGGAAAAACTGTTTTTT. Protein product: CASSQGQGGRTEKLFF.

This clonotype was detected ten times or more. The chain employs TRBV6-1 and TRBJ2-7; 9 bases match TRBD2. The CDR3 contains 14 residues. Germline trimming cut 8 bases from V and 7 bases from J; bases unmatched to any gene: 12. From germline, CDR1 is MNHNS and CDR2 SASEGT. As DNA, the CDR3 is TGTGCCAGCTCTCGCGGGACTAGCTCGTATGAGCAGTACTTC. Its translation is CASSRGTSSYEQYF.

This clonotype came up a few times. The chain recombines TRBV15 with TRBJ1-5; D uncertain. Germline CDR1 reads LNHNV; CDR2 reads YYDKDF (reference sequence). The CDR3 runs 12 residues. V lost 0 bases to trimming and J lost 6 bases, with 3 bases between them. The CDR3 sequence: CATSRDIQPQHF. CDR3 sequence (DNA): TGTGCCACCAGCAGAGATATTCAGCCCCAGCATTTT.

This clonotype was counted at least ten times. V gene TRBV12-3 or TRBV12-4 combines with J gene TRBJ1-1, with D possibly TRBD1 on 5 matching bases. V lost 8 bases and J lost 4, with 17 bases in between. This CDR3 contains 14 residues. The CDR3 coding sequence is TGTGCCAGCGGGGCGACAGCAGGCAGCACTGAAGCTTTCTTT. Its protein product is CASGATAGSTEAFF.

About this clonotype: A read error may explain this, as a much larger clone is one base away. The chain uses TRBV27 and TRBJ2-7, with 13 bases lining up with TRBD2. This CDR3 has 15 residues. The trim removed 5 bases at V and 6 bases at J, leaving 7 bases unmatched. Germline V gives CDR1 MNHEY, CDR2 SMNVEV (reference sequence). CDR3 in DNA: TGTGCCAGCAGTCTCGGGACTAGCGGGACTGGCGAGCAGTACTTC. Translation: CASSLGTSGTGEQYF.

The gene calls are TRBV10-3 and TRBJ2-6; the match to TRBD1 covers 7 bases. CDR1 and CDR2 (germline): ENHRY, SYGVKD. The CDR3 runs 17 residues. Trimming cost V 4 bases and J 0 bases; bases outside gene matches: 6. This CDR3 reads CAISALGTDSGANVLTF. The CDR3 nucleotides read TGTGCCATCAGTGCGTTGGGGACAGACTCTGGGGCCAACGTCCTGACTTTC.

The sample holds many counts of this clonotype. The chain couples TRBV12-3 or TRBV12-4 to TRBJ2-3; the match to TRBD1 covers 10 bases. Unmatched junction bases numbered 14, after V lost 5 bases and J lost 3 bases. The CDR3 totals 18 residues. This CDR3 is CASSRTDPGQGMTDTQYF. Here the CDR3 DNA reads TGTGCCAGCAGTCGAACAGACCCGGGACAGGGGATGACAGATACGCAGTATTTT.

This clonotype was recorded many times. The rearrangement uses TRBV7-6 and TRBJ2-7; maybe TRBD2 (5 bases). Per germline, CDR1 SGHVS and CDR2 FNYEAQ. The V and J ends lost 1 base and 5 bases respectively, with 15 bases between them. The CDR3 is 15 residues long. Here the CDR3 reads CASSLEAAVSHEQYF. Written as DNA, the CDR3 is TGTGCCAGCAGCTTAGAAGCGGCAGTCAGCCACGAGCAGTACTTC.

This clonotype was seen at least ten times. The J gene is TRBJ1-1, the V gene TRBV18, with 8 nucleotides matching TRBD1. The CDR3 runs to 14 residues. V was clipped by 4 bases and J by 4 bases; unmatched bases: 5. In germline, CDR1 is KGHSH, CDR2 LQKENI. The CDR3 DNA is TGTGCCAGCTCACAGGGACAGGCGGGCACTGAAGCTTTCTTT. This gives the protein CASSQGQAGTEAFF.

The chain uses TRBV5-1 and TRBJ1-2; D unclear. The CDR3 consists of 13 residues. Germline values: CDR1 SGHRS, CDR2 YFSETQ. Trimming took off 6 bases at V and 6 bases at J, with 15 bases between the two ends. The CDR3 DNA reads TGCGCCAGCACCCCTCGAGGGAGTGATGGCTACACCTTC. Its translation is CASTPRGSDGYTF.

There are many counts of this clonotype. The chain combines TRBV28 with TRBJ2-7; D is uncertain. The CDR3 length is 12 residues. V was pared by 4 bases and J by 2 bases, with 6 bases between. Germline CDR1 is MDHEN and CDR2 is SYDVKM. The CDR3 loop is CASSSVTYEQYF. The CDR3 bases are TGTGCCAGCAGTTCGGTTACCTACGAGCAGTACTTC.

The rearrangement links TRBV12-3 or TRBV12-4 to TRBJ1-2; 7 bases fit TRBD1. After removal of 7 bases from V and 0 bases from J, the junction contained 14 bases not matched to a gene. This CDR3 region has 17 residues. The CDR3 sequence is CASTSRTGVPANYGYTF. The DNA for the CDR3 is TGTGCCAGCACCTCAAGGACAGGCGTCCCTGCTAACTATGGCTACACCTTC.

This clonotype was counted at least ten times. V and J are TRBV12-3 or TRBV12-4 and TRBJ1-5; a weak D match, TRBD1 (5 bases). The CDR3 is 13 amino acids. V dropped 11 bases and J dropped 0 bases, with 11 bases sitting between them. The CDR3 region is CASRENSNQPQHF. DNA of the CDR3: TGTGCCTCCAGGGAGAATAGCAATCAGCCCCAGCATTTT.

The CDR3 coding sequence is TGCAGCGTTGAAGATCGGGCTTACAGAAACGCGAACACCGGGGAGCTGTTTTTT. Translating gives CSVEDRAYRNANTGELFF. The chain carries TRBV29-1 and TRBJ2-2; D call uncertain. The CDR3 extends over 18 amino acids. Germline-derived CDR1 and CDR2 are SQVTM and ANQGSEA. Trimming shortened V by 0 bases and J by 0 bases, and 17 bases separated the two germline ends.

This clonotype was observed a few times. The V and J genes are TRBV29-1 and TRBJ1-2; D is unclear. Between the trimmed V and J ends, which lost 4 bases and 7 bases, there was a span of 10 bases. The germline gives CDR1 SQVTM, CDR2 ANQGSEA. This CDR3 comprises 11 residues. CDR3 DNA sequence: TGCAGCGTTGCACACGGGCTTGGCTACACCTTC. This sequence encodes CSVAHGLGYTF.

The gene calls are TRBV3-1 and TRBJ2-3; 10 bases fit TRBD2. CDR1 is LGHDT and CDR2 is YNNKEL in the germline V gene (reference sequence). The CDR3 contains 18 residues. With V trimmed by 3 bases and J by 1 base, 10 bases remained unmatched. In DNA form, the CDR3 reads TGTGCCAGCAGCCAGCCCCCGCTAGCGGGAGTGGGCACAGATACGCAGTATTTT. This codes for CASSQPPLAGVGTDTQYF.

The sample holds many counts of this clonotype. The chain carries TRBV10-3 and TRBJ1-1, with D maybe TRBD1 (6 bases). The V and J ends lost 1 base and 0 bases respectively, with 15 bases between them. The length of the CDR3 is 17 residues. CDR1 and CDR2 (germline): ENHRY, SYGVKD. Here the CDR3 DNA reads TGTGCCATCAGTGAGTTAGCGAGCGGGGGCATGAACACTGAAGCTTTCTTT. Translating gives CAISELASGGMNTEAFF.

This clonotype occurred many times. The chain couples TRBV2 to TRBJ2-1; D unclear. Germline V gene lookup returns CDR1 SNHLY and CDR2 FYNNEI. The V end was cut by 1 base, the J end by 9 bases, with 13 bases between. The length of the CDR3 is 14 residues. The CDR3: CASSEEVTTGEQFF. The CDR3 DNA reads as TGTGCCAGCAGTGAAGAGGTCACAACGGGTGAGCAGTTCTTC.